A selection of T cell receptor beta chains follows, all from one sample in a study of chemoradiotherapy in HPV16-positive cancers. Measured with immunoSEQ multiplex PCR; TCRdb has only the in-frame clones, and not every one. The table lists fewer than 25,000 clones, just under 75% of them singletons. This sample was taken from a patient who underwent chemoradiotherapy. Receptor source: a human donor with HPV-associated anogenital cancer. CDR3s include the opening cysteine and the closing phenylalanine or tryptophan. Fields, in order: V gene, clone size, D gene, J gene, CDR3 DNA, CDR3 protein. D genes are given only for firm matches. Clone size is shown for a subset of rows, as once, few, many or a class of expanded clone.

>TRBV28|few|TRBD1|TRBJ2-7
TGTGCCAGCCACAGGGGCCTGTCCTACGAGCAGTACTTC
CASHRGLSYEQYF
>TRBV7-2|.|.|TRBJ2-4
TGTGCCAGCAGCTCGCAGGGAGGATCCCGGAGCGGGAACATTCAGTACTTC
CASSSQGGSRSGNIQYF
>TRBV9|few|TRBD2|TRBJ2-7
TGTGCCAGCAGCGTAGGAAGCGGGGGGTCCTCCTACGAGCAGTACTTC
CASSVGSGGSSYEQYF
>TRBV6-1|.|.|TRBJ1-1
TGTGCCAGCAGCGAACAGGAGAACACTGAAGCTTTCTTT
CASSEQENTEAFF
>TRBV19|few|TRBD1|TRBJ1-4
TGTGCCAGTAGGACAGGGGCTTCGGCCTCTAATGAAAAACTGTTTTTT
CASRTGASASNEKLFF
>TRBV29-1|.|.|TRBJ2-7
TGCAGCGTTGGCCTAGGCAGGGGGGCGGAGTACTTC
CSVGLGRGAEYF
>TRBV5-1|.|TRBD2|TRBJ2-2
TGCGCCAGCAGCCTTTCTAGCGGCGTGAACACCGGGGAGCTGTTTTTT
CASSLSSGVNTGELFF
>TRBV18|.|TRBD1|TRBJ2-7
TGTGCCAGCTCACCACCGAGCTTACAGGGGGCCTCCTACGAGCAGTACTTC
CASSPPSLQGASYEQYF
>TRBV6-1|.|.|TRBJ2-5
TGTGCCAGCAGTGACGCAAGAACACGGTTACAAGAGACCCAGTACTTC
CASSDARTRLQETQYF
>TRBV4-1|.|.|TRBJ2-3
TGCGCCAGCAGCGTCCTGGACAGTAGCACAGATACGCAGTATTTT
CASSVLDSSTDTQYF
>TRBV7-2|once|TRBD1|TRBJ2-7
TGTGCCAGCAGCAAAGGGGGACAGGGGGACTACGAGCAGTACTTC
CASSKGGQGDYEQYF
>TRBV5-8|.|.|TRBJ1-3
TGTGCCAGCAGCTTCGGGGGGCGGCGCATCTCTGGAAACACCATATATTTT
CASSFGGRRISGNTIYF
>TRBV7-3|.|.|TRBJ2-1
TGTGCCAGCAGCAACGCCCCGCACAAAACCTACAATGAGCAGTTCTTC
CASSNAPHKTYNEQFF
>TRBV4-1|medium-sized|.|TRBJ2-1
TGCGCCAGCAGCCAAGACATCTCCCAAGTTGGTGAGCAGTTCTTC
CASSQDISQVGEQFF
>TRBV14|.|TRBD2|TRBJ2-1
TGTGCCAGCAGCCTCCGACGGACTAGCGGGATGCGCAATGAGCAGTTCTTC
CASSLRRTSGMRNEQFF
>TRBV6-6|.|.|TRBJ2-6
TGTGCCAGCAAATCGGGATCCTCTGGGGCCAACGTCCTGACTTTC
CASKSGSSGANVLTF
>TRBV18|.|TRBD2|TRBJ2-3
TGTGCCAGCTCACCCCAACCGGGAGGGACAGATACGCAGTATTTT
CASSPQPGGTDTQYF